Shown below are 23 T cell receptor beta chains from a single sample sequenced in a study of shared clonotypes between healthy human individuals. Libraries were prepared by immunoSEQ multiplex PCR; TCRdb keeps only in-frame clonotypes and omits some of them. The table lists around 2.5 million clones, roughly 93% of them singletons. The specimen sequenced was naive CD4+ T cells from PBMCs. Stated subset: CD45RA+ positively selected. These TCRs come from a man aged 18 to 29 in good health. Some clones in this sample may be carry-over from other donors' samples.

V and J are TRBV30 and TRBJ2-5; D remains ambiguous. The germline V and J ends were trimmed by 2 bases and 1 base, with 11 bases remaining between them. This CDR3 is 14 amino acids long. Germline V gives CDR1 GTSNPN, CDR2 SVGIG (reference sequence). For the CDR3, the DNA is TGTGCCTGGAGTTTAGGACGGAGCCAAGAGACCCAGTACTTC. It encodes CAWSLGRSQETQYF.

The V gene is TRBV6-6, the J gene TRBJ2-7; 8 nucleotides line up with TRBD2. Germline values: CDR1 MNHNY, CDR2 SVGAGI (reference sequence). The CDR3 runs 15 residues. J gave up 1 base and V 2 bases, and 4 bases lay outside the gene matches. In DNA, the CDR3 is TGTGCCAGCAGTTACCGGGCGGGAGGTTCCTACGAGCAGTACTTC. This codes for CASSYRAGGSYEQYF.

As regards this clone: This sample also contains other DNA sequences that code for the same CDR3. The J gene is TRBJ1-2, the V gene TRBV28; 12 nucleotides match TRBD1. The germline V gene has CDR1 MDHEN and CDR2 SYDVKM. The trim removed 5 bases at V and 4 bases at J, leaving 2 bases unmatched. The CDR3 loop spans 14 amino acids. Here the CDR3 DNA reads TGTGCCAGCAGTCCGGGACAGGGGGCCTATGGCTACACCTTC. This codes for CASSPGQGAYGYTF.

The V gene is TRBV11-3, the J gene TRBJ2-1; 7 bases agree with TRBD2. Germline V gene lookup returns CDR1 SGHNT and CDR2 YENEEA. Trimming at V came to 0 bases and at J to 2 bases, leaving 4 bases not matched to a gene. The CDR3 extends over 16 amino acids. The DNA for the CDR3 is TGTGCCAGCAGCTTAGAGGGCGGGAGTCCCTACAATGAGCAGTTCTTC. Protein: CASSLEGGSPYNEQFF.

The sample holds one count of this clone. The chain carries TRBV18 and TRBJ1-1; 7 bases fit TRBD1. Losses at the gene ends were 3 bases for V and 11 bases for J; bases not matched to a gene: 15. The CDR3 runs to 15 residues. Per the germline V gene, CDR1 is KGHSH and CDR2 is LQKENI. The CDR3 is CASSPATGRVVDAFF. The CDR3 region has the DNA TGTGCCAGCTCACCCGCGACAGGGAGAGTCGTGGACGCTTTCTTT.

The V and J genes are TRBV10-3 and TRBJ2-3, with 7 bases aligning to TRBD2. The CDR3 is 15 residues long. The V and J ends lost 6 bases and 6 bases, in that order; junction bases with no gene match: 12. CDR1 ENHRY and CDR2 SYGVKD come from the germline V gene. CDR3 amino acids: CAIRGAGRAVDTQYF. The CDR3 DNA reads TGTGCCATCAGGGGAGCGGGGAGGGCCGTTGATACGCAGTATTTT.

CDR3 amino acids: CASSGGGLGYGYTF. The CDR3, as DNA: TGTGCCAGCAGTGGTGGGGGACTCGGCTATGGCTACACCTTC. The chain joins TRBV2 to TRBJ1-2; D might be TRBD1 (5 bases). From germline, CDR1 is SNHLY and CDR2 FYNNEI. The length of the CDR3 is 14 residues. Trimming cost V 4 bases and J 4 bases, with 13 bases left between them.

This clone showed up just once. The rearrangement uses TRBV27 and TRBJ2-2; 7 bases align to TRBD2. The J segment lost 0 bases and the V segment lost 3 bases, leaving 4 bases of the junction unmatched. This CDR3 has 16 residues. The germline V gene has CDR1 MNHEY and CDR2 SMNVEV (reference sequence). The chain's CDR3 is CASSFLRGANTGELFF. CDR3 sequence (DNA): TGTGCCAGCAGTTTCCTTCGGGGGGCGAACACCGGGGAGCTGTTTTTT.

The chain recombines TRBV5-6 with TRBJ2-3, with D perhaps being TRBD1 or TRBD2 (5 bases each). Germline loops: CDR1 SGHDT, CDR2 YYEEEE. Trimming shortened V by 2 bases and J by 8 bases, and 15 bases separated the two germline ends. This CDR3 comprises 14 residues. CDR3 in amino acids: CASSFRGGPGTQYF. As DNA, the CDR3 is TGTGCCAGCAGCTTTCGTGGGGGTCCGGGTACGCAGTATTTT.

This CDR3 is CASSLRGDNQPQHF. The CDR3 coding sequence is TGTGCCAGCAGCTTGCGAGGAGACAATCAGCCCCAGCATTTT. V and J are TRBV5-6 and TRBJ1-5; D is uncertain. Looked up from germline, CDR1 is SGHDT and CDR2 is YYEEEE. The CDR3 has 14 residues. The V end was cut by 1 base, the J end by 3 bases, with 8 bases between. Full variable domain (missing parts from reference TRBV5-6 and TRBJ1-5): DAGVTQSPTHLIKTRGQQVTLRCSPKSGHDTVSWYQQALGQGPQFIFQYYEEEERQRGNFPDRFSGHQFPNYSSELNVNALLLGDSALYLCASSLRGDNQPQHFGDGTRLSIL.

The J gene is TRBJ1-3, the V gene TRBV28, with a possible D match to TRBD1 (6 bases). CDR1 is MDHEN and CDR2 is SYDVKM in the germline V gene. The CDR3 extends over 17 amino acids. V was cut by 5 bases and J by 5 bases, with 22 bases left in between. The CDR3 DNA sequence: TGTGCCAGCAGTCCGGGGGATGGGGGGCAAATCCGAAACACCATATATTTT. This sequence encodes CASSPGDGGQIRNTIYF.

CDR3: CASSLRGVRETQYF. The CDR3 DNA follows: TGCGCCAGCAGCTTGCGCGGGGTCCGAGAGACCCAGTACTTC. The chain recombines TRBV5-1 with TRBJ2-5; a possible D gene is TRBD2 (6 bases). The CDR3 sequence is 14 residues long. Germline V gene lookup returns CDR1 SGHRS and CDR2 YFSETQ. V was shortened by 1 base and J by 4 bases, with 11 bases between the two germline ends. The variable domain in full, with the rest retrieved from reference TRBV5-1 and TRBJ2-5, is KAGVTQTPRYLIKTRGQQVTLSCSPISGHRSVSWYQQTPGQGLQFLFEYFSETQRNKGNFPGRFSGRQFSNSRSEMNVSTLELGDSALYLCASSLRGVRETQYFGPGTRLLVL.

V usage is TRBV11-2 and J usage is TRBJ2-5; D is possibly TRBD1 (5 bases). V was trimmed by 5 bases and J by 2 bases, leaving 15 bases between them. CDR1 SGHAT and CDR2 FQNNGV come from the germline V gene. The CDR3 is 15 amino acids. The CDR3 bases are TGTGCCAGCAGCCCCCGCAGGGCTGCTCAAGAGACCCAGTACTTC. Translating it yields CASSPRRAAQETQYF.

This clone appeared once. The genes are TRBV19 and TRBJ2-3; the D gene is possibly TRBD1 (6 bases). V was cut by 5 bases and J by 2 bases, with 20 bases left in between. The germline V gene encodes CDR1 LNHDA and CDR2 SQIVND (reference sequence). This CDR3 has 17 amino acids. DNA of the CDR3: TGTGCCAGTAGTGCCCACCCCAACAGGGACCCCACAGATACGCAGTATTTT. Protein sequence: CASSAHPNRDPTDTQYF.

This chain links TRBV6-1 with TRBJ2-7; D not certain. Trimming cost V 4 bases and J 0 bases, with 10 bases left between them. CDR1 and CDR2 from the germline V gene are MNHNS and SASEGT. CDR3 length: 14 amino acids. DNA for the CDR3: TGTGCCAGCAGTGTGGAAGGGTCCTCCTACGAGCAGTACTTC. Amino acid sequence: CASSVEGSSYEQYF.

This chain links TRBV6-6 with TRBJ1-5, with 8 bases that match TRBD1. The CDR3 consists of 14 residues. The ends lost 9 bases at V and 3 bases at J; junction bases unmatched: 7. Germline V gene lookup returns CDR1 MNHNY and CDR2 SVGAGI (reference sequence). As DNA, the CDR3 is TGTGCCAGTGCCGGGACAGGCCTCAATCAGCCCCAGCATTTT. Its translation is CASAGTGLNQPQHF.

The genes are TRBV7-9 and TRBJ2-1; 16 bases fit TRBD2. J gave up 10 bases and V 2 bases, and 11 bases lay outside the gene matches. Per the germline V gene, CDR1 is SEHNR and CDR2 is FQNEAQ (reference sequence). The CDR3 has 18 amino acids. The CDR3 region has the DNA TGTGCCAGCAGCTTAAAGGACTCGGGACTAGCGGGAGGGTACGAGCAGTTCTTC. Translating it yields CASSLKDSGLAGGYEQFF.

On this clone itself: This specimen includes other DNA sequences encoding the same CDR3. The chain employs TRBV18 and TRBJ1-2, with 7 bases matching TRBD1. The germline CDR1 and CDR2 sequences are KGHSH and LQKENI. This CDR3 is built from 13 residues. The trim removed 3 bases at V and 4 bases at J, leaving 2 bases unmatched. The CDR3 here is CASSPDRVYGYTF. The CDR3 DNA reads TGTGCCAGCTCACCCGACAGGGTCTATGGCTACACCTTC.

V is TRBV7-8 and J is TRBJ2-7, with 8 nucleotides matching TRBD1. From germline, CDR1 is SGHVS and CDR2 FQNEAQ. V lost 5 bases, J lost 3 bases, and 6 bases stayed unmatched. This CDR3 has 14 amino acids. The CDR3 region has the DNA TGTGCCAGCAGCCCGGACAGGGTTCGCTACGAGCAGTACTTC. This translates into CASSPDRVRYEQYF.

Comments on this clone: Other nucleotide sequences in the sample specify the same CDR3. V is TRBV6-1 and J is TRBJ1-5, with a weak D call TRBD1 (5 bases). Germline values: CDR1 MNHNS, CDR2 SASEGT. The length of the CDR3 is 15 residues. V lost 3 bases to trimming and J lost 4 bases, with 13 bases between them. CDR3 coding DNA: TGTGCCAGCAGTGAGGGAGGGGCTCGGAATCAGCCCCAGCATTTT. It translates to CASSEGGARNQPQHF.

The V gene is TRBV5-4, the J gene TRBJ2-7; D tentatively fits TRBD1 or TRBD2 (6 bases each). CDR1 is SGHNT, CDR2 YYREEE, per germline (reference sequence). The CDR3 length is 15 residues. V was clipped by 4 bases and J by 4 bases, with 18 bases between them. The CDR3, as DNA: TGTGCCAGCAGCCGTCCCGGGGGCGCTAGGTACGAGCAGTACTTC. Protein: CASSRPGGARYEQYF.

The chain recombines TRBV10-3 with TRBJ2-1; D possibly corresponds to TRBD1 (5 bases). CDR1 ENHRY and CDR2 SYGVKD come from the germline V gene. The CDR3 sequence is 13 residues long. Trimming removed 7 bases at V and 6 bases at J, with 13 bases between. CDR3 sequence reads: CAITEDTINEQFF. The CDR3 DNA reads as TGTGCCATCACAGAGGACACTATCAATGAGCAGTTCTTC.

The chain recombines TRBV15 with TRBJ2-3; D is uncertain. Germline V gene data show CDR1 as LNHNV and CDR2 as YYDKDF (reference sequence). There are 13 residues in the CDR3. V lost 0 bases and J lost 5, with 6 bases in between. The CDR3 DNA sequence: TGTGCCACCAGCAGAGAGTTGGTAGATACGCAGTATTTT. Amino acids: CATSRELVDTQYF.